The T cell receptor beta chain described here comes from a study of PD-1 blockade in classical Hodgkin lymphoma. Sequenced by immunoSEQ multiplex PCR; TCRdb stores in-frame clones only, minus some. The sample lists about 24,000 clones, 81% occurring once. Every one of the patients relapsed after autologous stem cell transplantation (brentuximab vedotin exposure was variable). Best response was recorded as complete response, partial response or progressive disease. V was cut by 5 bases and J by 6 bases, with 18 bases left in between. CDR3 length equals 15 residues. Germline V gene lookup returns CDR1 SEHNR and CDR2 FQNEAQ (reference sequence).

V gene TRBV7-9 combines with J gene TRBJ2-3; D is undetermined. Sequences were derived from peripheral blood mononuclear cells (PBMCs), sampled before the second cycle of nivolumab. The receptor was derived from a human donor with classical Hodgkin lymphoma. CDR3 bases: TGTGCCAGCAGCCCCCCAAAATCGTTGGCGGATACGCAGTATTTT. This sequence encodes CASSPPKSLADTQYF.